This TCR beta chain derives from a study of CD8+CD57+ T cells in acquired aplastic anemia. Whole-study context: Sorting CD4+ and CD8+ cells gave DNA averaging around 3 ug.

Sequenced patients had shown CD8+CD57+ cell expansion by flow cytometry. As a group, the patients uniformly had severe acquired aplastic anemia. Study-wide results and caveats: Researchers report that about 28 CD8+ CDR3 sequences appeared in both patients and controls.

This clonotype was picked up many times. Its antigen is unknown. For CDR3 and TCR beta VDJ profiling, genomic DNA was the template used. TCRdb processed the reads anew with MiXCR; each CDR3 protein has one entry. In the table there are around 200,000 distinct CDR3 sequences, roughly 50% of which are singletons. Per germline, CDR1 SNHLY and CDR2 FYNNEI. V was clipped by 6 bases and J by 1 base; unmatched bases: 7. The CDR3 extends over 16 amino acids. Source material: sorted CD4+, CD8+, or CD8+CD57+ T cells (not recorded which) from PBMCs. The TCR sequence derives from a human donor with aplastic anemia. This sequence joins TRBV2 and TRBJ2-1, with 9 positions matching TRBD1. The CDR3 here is CASRETGGTSYNEQFF. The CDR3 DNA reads TGTGCCAGCAGAGAAACAGGGGGCACGTCCTACAATGAGCAGTTCTTC.